Listed below are T cell receptor beta chains from one sample, sequenced in a study of blood T cell repertoires in COVID-19. Here immunoSEQ multiplex PCR was the method, and the copy in TCRdb shows in-frame clones only, minus some. The sample lists around 130,000 clones; about nine tenths were seen once. The sample comprised peripheral blood. These receptor sequences come from a woman aged 80 or over with acute or convalescent COVID-19. The CDR3 runs from the conserved cysteine through the conserved F or W. Each record gives: CDR3 protein, CDR3 DNA, V gene, D gene, J gene. D genes are given only for firm matches.

CASSLYRTEAFF	TGTGCCAGCAGCTTATATAGGACAGAAGCTTTCTTT	TRBV7-2	.	TRBJ1-1
CASSPNTGTGKGNYGYTF	TGTGCCAGCAGCCCGAACACGGGGACAGGGAAGGGTAACTATGGCTACACCTTC	TRBV3-1/TRBV3-2	TRBD1	TRBJ1-2
CASSNLGLAGVPYNEQFF	TGTGCCAGTAGCAACCTGGGACTAGCGGGGGTCCCCTACAATGAGCAGTTCTTC	TRBV19	TRBD2	TRBJ2-1
CSVSSGTGEGGYTF	TGCAGCGTTTCTTCCGGGACAGGGGAAGGTGGCTACACCTTC	TRBV29-1	TRBD1	TRBJ1-2
CASSVPGVNTEAFF	TGTGCCAGCAGTGTTCCGGGGGTGAACACTGAAGCTTTCTTT	TRBV5-4	.	TRBJ1-1
CAWSVKGLTNTEAFF	TGTGCCTGGAGTGTAAAGGGACTTACGAACACTGAAGCTTTCTTT	TRBV30	.	TRBJ1-1
CASSVQENTGELFF	TGTGCCAGTAGTGTACAGGAGAACACCGGGGAGCTGTTTTTT	TRBV19	.	TRBJ2-2
CASSLPRLAEATQYF	TGTGCCAGCAGCTTACCTAGACTAGCGGAAGCTACGCAGTATTTT	TRBV11-1	TRBD2	TRBJ2-3
CATSFRLAGDFYEQYF	TGTGCCACCAGCTTCCGACTAGCGGGGGATTTCTACGAGCAGTACTTC	TRBV15	TRBD2	TRBJ2-7
CASSRSQGLTEAFF	TGTGCCAGCAGTCGCTCCCAGGGGCTGACTGAAGCTTTCTTT	TRBV3-1/TRBV3-2	.	TRBJ1-1
CASSSWTGEVDTGELFF	TGTGCCAGCAGCTCCTGGACAGGGGAAGTCGACACCGGGGAGCTGTTTTTT	TRBV7-8	TRBD1	TRBJ2-2
CASSFTRTSNEQYF	TGCGCCAGCAGCTTTACCCGGACTAGCAACGAGCAGTACTTC	TRBV5-1	TRBD2	TRBJ2-7